The 32 T cell receptor beta chains below all came from one sample that was sequenced in a study of regulatory T cells in long-lasting Graves disease. Time point meaning: newly diagnosed GD, antithyroid drugs for less than 3 months. From PBMCs, RNA was extracted and then used to make the TCR library. iRepertoire HTBI primers and Arm-PCR of CDR3 regions built TCR beta libraries. Each CDR3 protein gets one entry after TCRdb re-called the multiplex PCR reads with MiXCR. Here the sample spans under 700,000 distinct CDR3 sequences, about 16% being singletons. The same data also went into a second study, on T cells in Graves' hyperthyroidism and ophthalmopathy.

The material was peripheral blood mononuclear cells (PBMCs), obtained at new diagnosis, from a patient treated with antithyroid drugs. The source is a woman aged 35-65 years with Graves disease.

The table lists this clonotype with a few counts. The chain joins TRBV5-5 to TRBJ1-2; 7 bases line up with TRBD1. The junction had 11 bases not matched to a gene; V was cut back by 4 bases and J by 2 bases. The germline V gene encodes CDR1 SGHKS and CDR2 YYEKEE (reference sequence). This CDR3 has 16 amino acids. The CDR3 is CASSIISTGFNYGYTF. Written as DNA, the CDR3 is TGTGCCAGCAGCATAATTTCGACAGGGTTCAACTATGGCTACACCTTC.

This clonotype was picked up a small number of times. This CDR3 is CASSTRRDRESTGELFF. DNA for the CDR3: TGTGCCAGCAGCACTCGCCGGGACAGGGAAAGCACCGGGGAGCTGTTTTTT. The rearrangement joins TRBV7-9 to TRBJ2-2; 9 bases align to TRBD1. J was trimmed by 4 bases and V by 5 bases; bases with no gene match: 11. The CDR3 is 17 amino acids. CDR1 and CDR2 (germline): SEHNR, FQNEAQ (reference sequence).

V usage is TRBV7-9 and J usage is TRBJ1-6; the match to TRBD1 covers 7 bases. Germline assignment: CDR1 SEHNR and CDR2 FQNEAQ (reference sequence). This CDR3 contains 13 residues. The V segment lost 7 bases and the J segment 8 bases; nucleotides outside the gene matches: 5. This CDR3 reads CASKGTDYSPLHF. The DNA for the CDR3 is TGTGCCAGCAAAGGGACAGATTATTCACCCCTCCACTTT.

This clonotype was counted between two and nine times. The J gene is TRBJ2-2, the V gene TRBV5-1; 9 nucleotides line up with TRBD1. V trimming: 4 bases; J trimming: 3 bases; junction bases outside the gene matches: 7. CDR1 SGHRS and CDR2 YFSETQ come from the germline V gene. This CDR3 is built from 16 residues. The CDR3 loop reads CASSPGTGLYTGELFF. CDR3 DNA sequence: TGCGCCAGCAGCCCTGGGACAGGGCTCTACACCGGGGAGCTGTTTTTT.

This clonotype was seen repeatedly, ten times or more. V is TRBV6-2 or TRBV6-3 and J is TRBJ1-5, with D uncertain. Trimming removed 0 bases from V and 0 bases from J, with 6 bases in between. The germline CDR1 and CDR2 sequences are MNHEY and SVGEGT. The CDR3 sequence is 15 residues long. In DNA, the CDR3 is TGTGCCAGCAGTTACTCCACTCATAGCAATCAGCCCCAGCATTTT. This sequence encodes CASSYSTHSNQPQHF.

This clonotype was recorded a few times. The chain has TRBV7-2 and TRBJ2-1; D is perhaps TRBD2 (5 bases). The CDR3 sequence is 15 residues long. The V and J ends lost 1 base and 3 bases respectively, with 10 bases between them. Germline CDR1 is SGHTA and CDR2 is FQGNSA. The CDR3 sequence is CASSLGFGNYNEQFF. The CDR3 DNA reads as TGTGCCAGCAGCTTAGGATTCGGGAACTACAATGAGCAGTTCTTC. Drawing the rest from reference TRBV7-2 and TRBJ2-1, the complete variable domain is GAGVSQSPSNKVTEKGKDVELRCDPISGHTALYWYRQSLGQGLEFLIYFQGNSAPDKSGLPSDRFSAERTGGSVSTLTIQRTQQEDSAVYLCASSLGFGNYNEQFFGPGTRLTVL.

This clonotype was counted at least ten times. The chain uses TRBV19 and TRBJ1-4; possibly TRBD1 for D (6 bases). V gave up 5 bases and J gave up 4 bases, with 14 bases separating them. The CDR3 is made up of 15 amino acids. CDR1 LNHDA and CDR2 SQIVND come from the germline V gene (reference sequence). The CDR3 DNA reads as TGTGCCAGTAGTTCCCGACAGGTCCTTAATGAAAAACTGTTTTTT. Translated: CASSSRQVLNEKLFF. The full variable domain, completed using reference TRBV19 and TRBJ1-4, is DGGITQSPKYLFRKEGQNVTLSCEQNLNHDAMYWYRQDPGQGLRLIYYSQIVNDFQKGDIAEGYSVSREKKESFPLTVTSAQKNPTAFYLCASSSRQVLNEKLFFGSGTQLSVL.

Concerning this clonotype itself: Possible read error: a much larger clone is one base away. The chain couples TRBV30 to TRBJ1-2; the D gene is possibly TRBD1 (5 bases). The CDR3 sequence is 14 residues long. From germline, CDR1 is GTSNPN and CDR2 SVGIG (reference sequence). V was cut by 2 bases and J by 7 bases, with 17 bases left in between. The CDR3 spells CAWSRFRAGCGYTF. The DNA of the CDR3 is TGTGCCTGGAGTCGCTTCAGGGCCGGGTGTGGCTACACCTTC.

This clonotype was detected many times. This rearrangement joins TRBV28 to TRBJ1-1; D uncertain. The germline CDR1 and CDR2 sequences are MDHEN and SYDVKM. Trimming pared 8 bases from V and 1 base from J, leaving 17 bases between. CDR3 size: 15 residues. In DNA form, the CDR3 reads TGTGCCAGCCGACGGGTAGGGCCTGAGAACACTGAAGCTTTCTTT. This gives the protein CASRRVGPENTEAFF.

This clonotype was seen repeatedly, ten times or more. The genes are TRBV20-1 and TRBJ2-7, with D unresolved. V was clipped by 6 bases and J by 3 bases, with 9 bases between them. Per the germline V gene, CDR1 is DFQATT and CDR2 is SNEGSKA (reference sequence). CDR3 length equals 11 residues. The CDR3 reads CSARTIYEQYF. CDR3 coding DNA: TGCAGTGCGCGGACGATCTACGAGCAGTACTTC.

This clonotype came up a few times. This sequence joins TRBV20-1 and TRBJ1-2, with D perhaps matching TRBD1 (5 bases). Germline V gene lookup returns CDR1 DFQATT and CDR2 SNEGSKA (reference sequence). CDR3 size: 12 residues. Trimming shortened V by 6 bases and J by 11 bases, and 19 bases separated the two germline ends. The CDR3 DNA reads TGCAGTGCCGACAGCAGAGACCTTAGGTACACCTTC. This gives the protein CSADSRDLRYTF.

This sequence joins TRBV7-6 and TRBJ2-3; a possible D gene is TRBD1 (6 bases). Trimming stripped 5 bases from V and 2 bases from J, with 20 bases between. This CDR3 comprises 17 residues. The V gene's germline CDR1 is SGHVS and CDR2 FNYEAQ. CDR3 sequence: CASSPIQGRGDTDTQYF. In DNA form, the CDR3 reads TGTGCCAGCAGCCCGATACAGGGAAGGGGTGACACAGATACGCAGTATTTT.

This clonotype appeared many times. The chain employs TRBV6-5 and TRBJ2-3; D remains ambiguous. The ends were cut back, 0 bases at V and 0 bases at J, with 13 bases in the middle. This CDR3 region has 17 residues. From germline, CDR1 is MNHEY and CDR2 SVGAGI. The CDR3 loop reads CASSYSGVGSSTDTQYF. CDR3 DNA sequence: TGTGCCAGCAGTTACTCAGGTGTAGGTTCTAGCACAGATACGCAGTATTTT.

This clonotype occurred many times. DNA for the CDR3: TGCGCCAGCAGCTTGGGAGGGGGCGGGTATCAGCCCCAGCATTTT. Amino acid sequence: CASSLGGGGYQPQHF. This sequence joins TRBV5-1 and TRBJ1-5, with 7 bases matching TRBD1. CDR1 is SGHRS, CDR2 YFSETQ, per germline. The CDR3 consists of 15 residues. V shed 0 bases, J shed 5 bases, and the junction held 5 bases outside the gene matches.

This sequence joins TRBV20-1 and TRBJ2-7; D is uncertain. The germline CDR1 and CDR2 sequences are DFQATT and SNEGSKA (reference sequence). The CDR3 has 13 residues. The germline V and J ends were trimmed by 0 bases and 8 bases, with 14 bases remaining between them. This CDR3 is CSARDQMDGKQYF. CDR3 DNA: TGCAGTGCTAGAGATCAGATGGATGGGAAGCAGTACTTC.

The chain couples TRBV5-1 to TRBJ2-7; TRBD2 aligns across 12 bases. The CDR3 has 16 residues. Germline V lookup: CDR1 SGHRS, CDR2 YFSETQ. The V gene end was trimmed by 4 bases and the J gene end by 9 bases; junction bases not matched to a gene: 14. CDR3 in amino acids: CASSMTSGGQRTRQYF. The CDR3 DNA sequence: TGCGCCAGCAGCATGACTAGCGGGGGACAAAGGACGAGGCAGTACTTC. The whole variable domain, filled in from reference TRBV5-1 and TRBJ2-7, reads KAGVTQTPRYLIKTRGQQVTLSCSPISGHRSVSWYQQTPGQGLQFLFEYFSETQRNKGNFPGRFSGRQFSNSRSEMNVSTLELGDSALYLCASSMTSGGQRTRQYFGPGTRLTVT.

This clonotype was seen a handful of times. In nucleotides, the CDR3 is TGCGCCAGCAGCCCCGGACACGCAACTAATGAAAAACTGTTTTTT. Protein: CASSPGHATNEKLFF. The V and J genes are TRBV5-1 and TRBJ1-4; D might be TRBD1 (5 bases). Trimming pared 4 bases from V and 0 bases from J, leaving 10 bases between. CDR1 and CDR2 (germline): SGHRS, YFSETQ. The CDR3 runs to 15 residues.

The chain combines TRBV19 with TRBJ1-1, with D unclear. Germline V CDR1 and CDR2: LNHDA, SQIVND (reference sequence). The CDR3 totals 13 residues. With 4 bases removed from V and 4 bases from J, the gap between germline ends came to 10 bases. The CDR3 DNA reads TGTGCCAGTAGTAGTACCAGCCTCACTGAAGCTTTCTTT. Its translation is CASSSTSLTEAFF.

This clonotype has ten or more counts. The gene calls are TRBV18 and TRBJ2-3; the D gene is possibly TRBD1 (6 bases). V gave up 6 bases and J gave up 5 bases, with 15 bases separating them. Germline V gene sequence: CDR1 KGHSH, CDR2 LQKENI. The CDR3 spans 14 residues. The CDR3 sequence is CASSHSDRQDTQYF. The CDR3 DNA is TGTGCCAGCTCCCACTCGGACAGACAAGATACGCAGTATTTT. Variable domain in full (rest from reference TRBV18 and TRBJ2-3): NAGVMQNPRHLVRRRGQEARLRCSPMKGHSHVYWYRQLPEEGLKFMVYLQKENIIDESGMPKERFSAEFPKEGPSILRIQQVVRGDSAAYFCASSHSDRQDTQYFGPGTRLTVL.

Worth noting for this clonotype: A junction end diverges from the germline sequence, so it may reflect a read error. The rearrangement uses TRBV9 and TRBJ2-7; 7 nucleotides agree with TRBD1. From germline, CDR1 is SGDLS and CDR2 YYNGEE. The CDR3 is 14 residues long. Here the CDR3 DNA reads TGTGCCAGCAGCGTAGGGGACAGAGCCTACGGGCAGTACTTC. Translating it yields CASSVGDRAYGQYF.

This clonotype was seen only a few times. The chain has TRBV20-1 and TRBJ1-6; D is ambiguous. Germline V gene data show CDR1 as DFQATT and CDR2 as SNEGSKA (reference sequence). This CDR3 has 14 residues. The germline V and J ends were trimmed by 2 bases and 5 bases, with 10 bases remaining between them. The CDR3 nucleotides read TGCAGTGCTAGACATGGTGCCGATAATTCACCCCTCCACTTT. This translates into CSARHGADNSPLHF.

The table lists this clonotype with a few counts. One end of the junction varies from germline; a read error may be responsible. The chain carries TRBV20-1 and TRBJ2-1; D gene ambiguous. CDR3 length: 14 residues. Germline values: CDR1 DFQATT, CDR2 SNEGSKA (reference sequence). The CDR3 region is CSASGQEGYNERFF. CDR3 DNA: TGCAGTGCTAGCGGGCAGGAAGGATACAATGAGCGGTTCTTC.

This clonotype showed up many times. The rearrangement uses TRBV20-1 and TRBJ2-7; D is undetermined. The CDR3 has 12 residues. Germline CDR1 DFQATT, CDR2 SNEGSKA (reference sequence). V lost 5 bases, J lost 1 base, and 9 bases lay in between. In DNA form, the CDR3 reads TGCAGTGCTTGGACGGTGTCCTACGAGCAGTACTTC. Protein sequence: CSAWTVSYEQYF.

This clonotype was counted at least ten times. The CDR3 sequence: CASSPGNQGGNEQFF. CDR3 DNA: TGTGCCAGCAGCCCAGGCAACCAGGGTGGAAATGAGCAGTTCTTC. The rearrangement links TRBV7-2 to TRBJ2-1, with D possibly TRBD1 on 5 matching bases. Germline assignment: CDR1 SGHTA and CDR2 FQGNSA. The CDR3 is 15 amino acids. The ends were cut back, 5 bases at V and 7 bases at J, with 18 bases in the middle.

V gene TRBV15 combines with J gene TRBJ2-7; a weak D match, TRBD2 (5 bases). In germline, CDR1 is LNHNV, CDR2 YYDKDF (reference sequence). The V and J ends lost 0 bases and 2 bases respectively, with 14 bases between them. The CDR3 is 16 amino acids. In DNA, the CDR3 is TGTGCCACCAGCAGAGAAAAGCGAGGGCCAACCTACGAGCAGTACTTC. The encoded protein is CATSREKRGPTYEQYF. Full variable domain (rest looked up from reference TRBV15 and TRBJ2-7): DAMVIQNPRYQVTQFGKPVTLSCSQTLNHNVMYWYQQKSSQAPKLLFHYYDKDFNNEADTPDNFQSRRPNTSFCFLDIRSPGLGDTAMYLCATSREKRGPTYEQYFGPGTRLTVT.

Ten or more counts support this clonotype. The V call is TRBV12-3 or TRBV12-4, the J call TRBJ2-1; D possibly corresponds to TRBD2 (6 bases). V gave up 4 bases and J gave up 4 bases, with 17 bases separating them. The CDR3 has 16 residues. CDR3 sequence (DNA): TGTGCCAGCAGTTCCCTGACCGGGACTCAATACAATGAGCAGTTCTTC. Translation gives CASSSLTGTQYNEQFF.

This clonotype was seen only a few times. The V gene is TRBV19, the J gene TRBJ1-6; 9 positions match TRBD1. This CDR3 region has 15 residues. V was clipped by 5 bases and J by 8 bases; unmatched bases: 7. Per the germline V gene, CDR1 is LNHDA and CDR2 is SQIVND (reference sequence). The DNA for the CDR3 is TGTGCCAGTAGTCCCGGGACAGGGAGGGATTCACCCCTCCACTTT. Translation: CASSPGTGRDSPLHF.

This clonotype was found many times. This chain uses TRBV6-1 with TRBJ2-1, with D perhaps assigned TRBD1 or TRBD2 (5 bases each). Per germline, CDR1 MNHNS and CDR2 SASEGT. Trimming stripped 2 bases from V and 4 bases from J, with 12 bases between. The CDR3 is made up of 15 amino acids. The DNA of the CDR3 is TGTGCCAGCAGTGAATGGGGGAACAATTACAATGAGCAGTTCTTC. It is translated as CASSEWGNNYNEQFF.

This clonotype occurred many times. This chain uses TRBV6-5 with TRBJ1-1; 8 nucleotides align to TRBD1. Germline CDR1 is MNHEY and CDR2 is SVGAGI. Losses at the gene ends were 2 bases for V and 11 bases for J; bases not matched to a gene: 1. This CDR3 is built from 11 residues. The CDR3: CASSYNRGAFF. CDR3 bases: TGTGCCAGCAGTTACAACAGGGGGGCTTTCTTT.

This clonotype was seen at least ten times. The gene calls are TRBV3-1 and TRBJ2-7, with D unresolved. Germline V gene sequence: CDR1 LGHDT, CDR2 YNNKEL (reference sequence). The CDR3 runs to 13 residues. Trimming took 0 bases from V and 3 from J, leaving 6 bases between them. CDR3 DNA: TGTGCCAGCAGCCAAGAAACCCGCTACGAGCAGTACTTC. Its translation: CASSQETRYEQYF.

This clonotype came up a few times. This chain links TRBV20-1 with TRBJ1-1; unclear D gene. The CDR3 totals 12 residues. Germline assignment: CDR1 DFQATT and CDR2 SNEGSKA (reference sequence). The CDR3 region has the DNA TGCAGCGCCCCGCTCTGGGGCACTGAAGCTTTCTTT. Translated: CSAPLWGTEAFF.

The chain uses TRBV27 and TRBJ1-1; D possibly corresponds to TRBD1 (6 bases). The CDR3 has 14 residues. V lost 3 bases to trimming and J lost 4 bases, with 12 bases between them. From germline, CDR1 is MNHEY and CDR2 SMNVEV (reference sequence). The CDR3 is CASSLQQGLTEAFF. CDR3 nucleotide sequence: TGTGCCAGCAGTTTGCAACAGGGTCTCACTGAAGCTTTCTTT.